Reported below is one T cell receptor (beta chain). As yet, its antigen is unknown. The sample contains more than one DNA sequence encoding this CDR3. These data are taken from a study of T cell responses to AZD1222 COVID-19 vaccine. Clones were read by immunoSEQ multiplex PCR, and TCRdb kept only the in-frame ones, dropping some. The sample includes 45,000 to 55,000 clones, roughly 80% seen only once; the top ten take 20% to 25%. Study-wide results and caveats: Spike-specific TCR breadth and depth grew following two AZD1222 doses.

The sequences come from peripheral blood, collected on day 0 of MenACWY control vaccination. This clonotype was obtained from an adult in good health.

CDR3 bases: TGTGCCAGCAGCTCCAAGTTGACCCAGTACAATGAGCAGTTCTTC. Translated: CASSSKLTQYNEQFF. The chain is built from TRBV7-9 and TRBJ2-1; the D is unclear. Germline CDR1 SEHNR, CDR2 FQNEAQ (reference sequence). CDR3 size: 15 residues. Trimming shortened V by 4 bases and J by 4 bases, and 14 bases separated the two germline ends.